The 21 T cell receptor beta chains reported below all come from one sample, sequenced in a study of cytomegalovirus exposure and HLA in healthy donors. Primers included in the PCR were 60 Vbeta and 13 Jbeta primers. Measured with immunoSEQ multiplex PCR; TCRdb has only the in-frame clones, and not every one. The top ten hold roughly 7.3% of the sample, which has over 150,000 clones, 77% seen once. The sequencing sample was made of PBMCs. These receptors were taken from a male donor in good health and CMV-seropositive.

This chain joins TRBV2 and TRBJ1-2, with 10 bases identical to TRBD1. With 5 bases clipped from V and 2 bases from J, the junction kept 5 bases outside the gene matches. CDR1 and CDR2 (germline): SNHLY, FYNNEI. The CDR3 extends over 15 amino acids. The CDR3 DNA follows: TGTGCCAGCAGTTCCGGGACAGGGGAGAACTATGGCTACACCTTC. Protein product: CASSSGTGENYGYTF. The full variable domain, completed using reference TRBV2 and TRBJ1-2, is EPEVTQTPSHQVTQMGQEVILRCVPISNHLYFYWYRQILGQKVEFLVSFYNNEISEKSEIFDDQFSVERPDGSNFTLKIRSTKLEDSAMYFCASSSGTGENYGYTFGSGTRLTVV.

This CDR3 reads CASKGWGSKQYF. CDR3 sequence (DNA): TGTGCCAGCAAGGGGTGGGGCAGCAAGCAGTACTTC. The chain links TRBV2 to TRBJ2-7; D perhaps matches TRBD1 (5 bases). Trimming left V 7 bases short and J 8 bases short, with 15 bases between. In germline, CDR1 is SNHLY, CDR2 FYNNEI. This CDR3 contains 12 residues. Looking up the rest from reference TRBV2 and TRBJ2-7 gives the full variable domain: EPEVTQTPSHQVTQMGQEVILRCVPISNHLYFYWYRQILGQKVEFLVSFYNNEISEKSEIFDDQFSVERPDGSNFTLKIRSTKLEDSAMYFCASKGWGSKQYFGPGTRLTVT.

This rearrangement joins TRBV29-1 to TRBJ1-2, with 9 bases lining up with TRBD1. J was trimmed by 5 bases and V by 0 bases; bases with no gene match: 10. Germline CDR1 reads SQVTM; CDR2 reads ANQGSEA. The CDR3 is 16 amino acids. CDR3: CSVEDRKTGGTYGYTF. As DNA, the CDR3 is TGCAGCGTTGAAGACCGCAAGACAGGGGGAACGTATGGCTACACCTTC.

This clone was recorded only once. The chain combines TRBV15 with TRBJ2-7; TRBD2 might be the D (5 bases). CDR3 size: 13 residues. The germline V and J ends were trimmed by 6 bases and 3 bases, with 12 bases remaining between them. Germline V CDR1 and CDR2: LNHNV, YYDKDF (reference sequence). The chain's CDR3 is CATRSDSSYEQYF. The CDR3 DNA reads as TGTGCCACCAGGTCGGACTCCAGCTACGAGCAGTACTTC.

The CDR3 DNA reads TGTGCCAGCAGCTTGGTGCCTACCACTGAAGCTTTCTTT. The encoded protein is CASSLVPTTEAFF. The rearrangement uses TRBV5-5 and TRBJ1-1; the D is unclear. V lost 0 bases and J 4 bases, leaving 7 bases between the germline ends. The CDR3 runs to 13 residues. The germline V gene has CDR1 SGHKS and CDR2 YYEKEE (reference sequence).

The rearrangement links TRBV30 to TRBJ1-5; possibly TRBD1 for D (5 bases). The V end was cut by 3 bases, the J end by 2 bases, with 17 bases between. The CDR3 extends over 16 amino acids. Germline V gene data show CDR1 as GTSNPN and CDR2 as SVGIG (reference sequence). CDR3 bases: TGTGCCTGGAGCTGGGGGTTCGGGGGACGCAATCAGCCCCAGCATTTT. Protein product: CAWSWGFGGRNQPQHF.

The chain couples TRBV2 to TRBJ1-2; D gene ambiguous. Trimming left V 4 bases short and J 0 bases short, with 9 bases between. The CDR3 covers 14 residues. In germline, CDR1 is SNHLY, CDR2 FYNNEI. CDR3 in amino acids: CASSGTDSNYGYTF. The DNA for the CDR3 is TGTGCCAGCAGTGGGACGGACTCTAACTATGGCTACACCTTC.

Only a few counts were recorded for this clone. The rearrangement joins TRBV6-5 to TRBJ1-6; 8 nucleotides agree with TRBD1. V was pared by 11 bases and J by 7 bases, with 10 bases of the junction left unmatched. Germline V lookup: CDR1 MNHEY, CDR2 SVGAGI. This CDR3 contains 14 residues. CDR3 loop: CAGDHGTGNSPLHF. The CDR3 nucleotides read TGTGCCGGGGATCACGGGACAGGAAATTCACCCCTCCACTTT.

This chain joins TRBV9 and TRBJ2-1; 15 bases match TRBD2. J was trimmed by 9 bases and V by 4 bases; bases with no gene match: 8. Looked up from germline, CDR1 is SGDLS and CDR2 is YYNGEE. This CDR3 has 16 residues. This CDR3 is CASSTGLAGGQSEQFF. In nucleotides, the CDR3 is TGTGCCAGCAGCACCGGACTAGCGGGGGGGCAGAGTGAGCAGTTCTTC.

This clone has just a few counts. A far larger clone lies a single base away; this is likely a read error. The chain is built from TRBV9 and TRBJ1-1; D not resolved. CDR1 is SGDLS and CDR2 is YYNGEE in the germline V gene. This CDR3 spans 14 amino acids. V lost 0 bases, J lost 2 bases, and 8 bases lay in between. The CDR3 sequence: CASSVDLFNTEAFF. The CDR3 DNA reads TGTGCCAGCAGCGTAGATCTCTTTAACACTGAAGCTTTCTTT.

This chain uses TRBV15 with TRBJ1-1; possible D gene TRBD1, 5 bases. CDR1 LNHNV and CDR2 YYDKDF come from the germline V gene (reference sequence). The CDR3 is 15 residues long. V was clipped by 3 bases and J by 6 bases, with 17 bases between them. CDR3 residues: CATSRGPGVSSEAFF. The CDR3 coding sequence is TGTGCCACCAGCAGGGGTCCGGGGGTCTCCTCTGAAGCTTTCTTT.

The chain combines TRBV5-6 with TRBJ2-1; D unclear. The V gene's germline CDR1 is SGHDT and CDR2 YYEEEE. The germline V and J ends were trimmed by 1 base and 4 bases, with 6 bases remaining between them. The CDR3 is made up of 13 amino acids. The CDR3 bases are TGTGCCAGCAGCTTGCGACAATACAATGAGCAGTTCTTC. This gives the protein CASSLRQYNEQFF.

The rearrangement joins TRBV2 to TRBJ1-4; TRBD1 aligns across 7 bases. The CDR3 is 17 residues long. Losses at the gene ends were 7 bases for V and 5 bases for J; bases not matched to a gene: 16. Germline CDR1 and CDR2: SNHLY and FYNNEI. CDR3 nucleotide sequence: TGTGCCAGCATCGAAAGGGGGACCGGGACAGAGAATGAAAAACTGTTTTTT. Translating it yields CASIERGTGTENEKLFF. Based on the CDR3 plus reference TRBV2 and TRBJ1-4, the full variable domain is EPEVTQTPSHQVTQMGQEVILRCVPISNHLYFYWYRQILGQKVEFLVSFYNNEISEKSEIFDDQFSVERPDGSNFTLKIRSTKLEDSAMYFCASIERGTGTENEKLFFGSGTQLSVL.

CDR3 sequence: CASSLVGQIEAFF. CDR3 in DNA: TGTGCCAGCAGCTTGGTAGGACAGATTGAAGCTTTCTTT. The chain has TRBV5-4 and TRBJ1-1, with D maybe TRBD1 (6 bases). This CDR3 comprises 13 residues. The germline CDR1 and CDR2 sequences are SGHNT and YYREEE (reference sequence). Trimming stripped 0 bases from V and 7 bases from J, with 10 bases between.

The chain has TRBV29-1 and TRBJ2-3; 11 bases agree with TRBD2. J gave up 3 bases and V 5 bases, and 10 bases lay outside the gene matches. This CDR3 is 16 amino acids long. CDR1 is SQVTM and CDR2 is ANQGSEA in the germline V gene. The CDR3 sequence: CSVFLAGGFTTDTQYF. The CDR3 region has the DNA TGCAGCGTTTTCCTAGCGGGGGGTTTTACTACAGATACGCAGTATTTT.

J is TRBJ1-1 and V is TRBV19; no reliable D call. From germline, CDR1 is LNHDA and CDR2 SQIVND (reference sequence). V shed 3 bases and J shed 1 base, with 6 bases lying between them. CDR3 length equals 13 residues. In DNA, the CDR3 is TGTGCCAGTAGTATTCCAGGGAACACTGAAGCTTTCTTT. It codes for CASSIPGNTEAFF.

V and J are TRBV19 and TRBJ1-5; 8 nucleotides align to TRBD1. Looked up from germline, CDR1 is LNHDA and CDR2 is SQIVND (reference sequence). CDR3 length equals 20 residues. V lost 3 bases to trimming and J lost 2 bases; unmatched junction nucleotides: 18. DNA for the CDR3: TGTGCCAGTAGTATGTACAGTTCAGGGGGCTCAGGGTTGGGCAATCAGCCCCAGCATTTT. Amino acid sequence: CASSMYSSGGSGLGNQPQHF.

The V gene is TRBV4-2, the J gene TRBJ1-2, with 7 bases fitting TRBD1. CDR1 and CDR2 (germline): LGHNA, YNFKEQ. The CDR3 runs 14 residues. Germline trimming cut 5 bases from V and 4 bases from J; bases unmatched to any gene: 7. The CDR3: CASSKGEGAYGYTF. The CDR3 DNA follows: TGTGCCAGCAGCAAGGGTGAGGGGGCCTATGGCTACACCTTC.

The rearrangement uses TRBV7-9 and TRBJ1-1; D ambiguous. V lost 6 bases and J lost 1, with 15 bases in between. This CDR3 region has 15 residues. Germline loops: CDR1 SEHNR, CDR2 FQNEAQ (reference sequence). The CDR3 protein is CASSSQTSGNTEAFF. Written as DNA, the CDR3 is TGTGCCAGCAGTTCACAGACATCCGGGAACACTGAAGCTTTCTTT.

The genes are TRBV5-5 and TRBJ2-7; 7 bases are shared with TRBD1. CDR1 and CDR2 (germline): SGHKS, YYEKEE (reference sequence). V shed 7 bases, J shed 2 bases, and the junction held 6 bases outside the gene matches. The CDR3 contains 13 residues. The CDR3 DNA reads TGTGCCAGCGGCCCGGACAGGCCCTACGAGCAGTACTTC. Its protein product is CASGPDRPYEQYF. The full variable domain, with the rest looked up from reference TRBV5-5 and TRBJ2-7, is DAGVTQSPTHLIKTRGQQVTLRCSPISGHKSVSWYQQVLGQGPQFIFQYYEKEERGRGNFPDRFSARQFPNYSSELNVNALLLGDSALYLCASGPDRPYEQYFGPGTRLTVT.

The chain links TRBV15 to TRBJ1-3; D is ambiguous. Trimming cost V 1 base and J 7 bases, with 14 bases left between them. CDR3 length: 15 residues. From germline, CDR1 is LNHNV and CDR2 YYDKDF (reference sequence). CDR3 residues: CATSRGQVGGNTIYF. As DNA, the CDR3 is TGTGCCACCAGCAGAGGCCAGGTCGGCGGGAACACCATATATTTT.